This T cell receptor (beta chain) was sequenced in a study of blood T cell repertoires in COVID-19. Trimming pared 4 bases from V and 1 base from J, leaving 11 bases between. The CDR3 sequence is 14 residues long. Germline V gene data show CDR1 as SGHNT and CDR2 as YYREEE (reference sequence). Source study methods: Quantification of nucleated cells was approximated via reference gene primer amplification. The repertoire was sequenced with immunoSEQ multiplex PCR; TCRdb's copy has only in-frame clones and lacks some. The DNA was the basis for D and trimming; V, J and clone size are from that table. The sample includes some 90,000 clones, roughly 80% of them seen just once.

This chain connects TRBV5-4 to TRBJ2-5, with D maybe TRBD1 (6 bases). Material: peripheral blood. The sequence was obtained from a human donor in a cohort sampled during active COVID-19. CDR3 DNA sequence: TGTGCCAGCAGCCAAGGACAGTCCCAAGAGACCCAGTACTTC. Protein: CASSQGQSQETQYF.